Listed below are T cell receptor beta chains from one sample, sequenced in a study of control samples from healthy donors and cancer patients. Here immunoSEQ multiplex PCR was the method, and the copy in TCRdb shows in-frame clones only, minus some. Among some 66,000 clones listed, 70% to 90% were seen once. Material for sequencing was blood. These receptors all come from a man aged 40-50 years in good health. The CDR3 runs from the conserved cysteine through the conserved F or W. D genes are given only for firm matches. Only part of the rows carry a size: once, few, many, or a class if the clone is expanded.

j_gene: TRBJ2-5; d_gene: .; abundance: .; v_gene: TRBV4-2; CDR3nt: TGTGCCAGCAGCCCCCAAGCGGCAGGCAAAGAGACCCAGTACTTC; CDR3aa: CASSPQAAGKETQYF
j_gene: TRBJ2-7; d_gene: .; abundance: .; v_gene: TRBV6-5; CDR3nt: TGTGCCAGCAACAAGGGGGGCGAGCAGTACTTC; CDR3aa: CASNKGGEQYF
j_gene: TRBJ2-7; d_gene: .; abundance: medium-sized; v_gene: TRBV7-9; CDR3nt: TGTGCCAGCAGCTTAGCGACCACTACTACGCAGCAGTACTTC; CDR3aa: CASSLATTTTQQYF
j_gene: TRBJ2-2; d_gene: TRBD2; abundance: .; v_gene: TRBV5-1; CDR3nt: TGCGCCAGCGGCCCCGGACTAGCGGAAACCGGGGAGCTGTTTTTT; CDR3aa: CASGPGLAETGELFF
j_gene: TRBJ1-1; d_gene: TRBD1; abundance: .; v_gene: TRBV28; CDR3nt: TGTGCCAGCAGTTCCGCGTCAGGGGGCGGGAACACTGAAGCTTTCTTT; CDR3aa: CASSSASGGGNTEAFF
j_gene: TRBJ2-1; d_gene: .; abundance: .; v_gene: TRBV10-3; CDR3nt: TGTGCCATTTCTACGCGGAATGAGCAGTTCTTC; CDR3aa: CAISTRNEQFF
j_gene: TRBJ2-2; d_gene: .; abundance: few; v_gene: TRBV9; CDR3nt: TGTGCCAGCAGCGTAGGGGCTAGCGACACCGGGGAGCTGTTTTTT; CDR3aa: CASSVGASDTGELFF
j_gene: TRBJ2-1; d_gene: TRBD2; abundance: .; v_gene: TRBV6-2/TRBV6-3; CDR3nt: TGTGCCAGCAGCCTTGGACTAGCGGCCTCAAATGAGCAGTTCTTC; CDR3aa: CASSLGLAASNEQFF
j_gene: TRBJ1-6; d_gene: .; abundance: .; v_gene: TRBV7-9; CDR3nt: TGTGCCAGCAGCTTGAAGGACAGCTTGTATAATTCACCCCTCCACTTT; CDR3aa: CASSLKDSLYNSPLHF
j_gene: TRBJ2-1; d_gene: TRBD1; abundance: few; v_gene: TRBV27; CDR3nt: TGTGCCAGCAGTTTATGGGGACAGGGGGGGAATGAGCAGTTCTTC; CDR3aa: CASSLWGQGGNEQFF
j_gene: TRBJ2-3; d_gene: .; abundance: .; v_gene: TRBV29-1; CDR3nt: TGCAGCGTGAAAGGTACACCGACTAGCACAGATACGCAGTATTTT; CDR3aa: CSVKGTPTSTDTQYF
j_gene: TRBJ2-1; d_gene: .; abundance: .; v_gene: TRBV5-6; CDR3nt: TGTGCCAGCAGCTTGTGGAGCTCCTACAATGAGCAGTTCTTC; CDR3aa: CASSLWSSYNEQFF
j_gene: TRBJ2-1; d_gene: .; abundance: .; v_gene: TRBV27; CDR3nt: TGTGCCAGCAGTTTGGGAGCCAGGGTGGGTGAGCAGTTCTTC; CDR3aa: CASSLGARVGEQFF
j_gene: TRBJ1-2; d_gene: TRBD1; abundance: .; v_gene: TRBV6-1; CDR3nt: TGTGCCAGCAGTGAACAGGGGGCCTTCGATGGCTACACCTTC; CDR3aa: CASSEQGAFDGYTF
j_gene: TRBJ1-1; d_gene: .; abundance: .; v_gene: TRBV27; CDR3nt: TGTGCCAGTCGTCACATAAACACTGAAGCTTTCTTT; CDR3aa: CASRHINTEAFF
j_gene: TRBJ2-1; d_gene: .; abundance: once; v_gene: TRBV5-5; CDR3nt: TGTGCCAGCAGCTCCTCTGCGGACTACAATGAGCAGTTCTTC; CDR3aa: CASSSSADYNEQFF
j_gene: TRBJ2-7; d_gene: .; abundance: .; v_gene: TRBV30; CDR3nt: TGTGCCTGGACCCCCGGCAGGGACGAGCAGTACTTC; CDR3aa: CAWTPGRDEQYF
j_gene: TRBJ2-1; d_gene: .; abundance: .; v_gene: TRBV28; CDR3nt: TGTGCCAGCAGTTTTTACAATGAGCAGTTCTTC; CDR3aa: CASSFYNEQFF
j_gene: TRBJ2-2; d_gene: .; abundance: .; v_gene: TRBV5-4; CDR3nt: TGTGCCAGCTCCAAGGGGACACCAAACACCGGGGAGCTGTTTTTT; CDR3aa: CASSKGTPNTGELFF
j_gene: TRBJ2-2; d_gene: .; abundance: .; v_gene: TRBV6-2/TRBV6-3; CDR3nt: TGTGCCAGCAGTCACAGGGCGCAGGGCGGGGAGCTGTTTTTT; CDR3aa: CASSHRAQGGELFF
j_gene: TRBJ1-2; d_gene: .; abundance: .; v_gene: TRBV9; CDR3nt: TGTGCCAGCAGCGTAGATCAGGCAGGTGGCTACACCTTC; CDR3aa: CASSVDQAGGYTF
j_gene: TRBJ2-2; d_gene: TRBD2; abundance: .; v_gene: TRBV5-1; CDR3nt: TGCGCCAGCAGCTTGGGGACTAGCGGGAACACCGGGGAGCTGTTTTTT; CDR3aa: CASSLGTSGNTGELFF
j_gene: TRBJ2-7; d_gene: .; abundance: .; v_gene: TRBV5-1; CDR3nt: TGCGCCAGCAGCTTGGGCGTAGGGGAACGCGAGCAGTACTTC; CDR3aa: CASSLGVGEREQYF
j_gene: TRBJ2-3; d_gene: .; abundance: .; v_gene: TRBV6-2/TRBV6-3; CDR3nt: TGTGCCAGCAGTTACAGCCTGGTAACAGATACGCAGTATTTT; CDR3aa: CASSYSLVTDTQYF
j_gene: TRBJ2-1; d_gene: .; abundance: .; v_gene: TRBV13; CDR3nt: TGTGCCAGCAGCTTAGGCCGCAGGGACAATGAGCAGTTCTTC; CDR3aa: CASSLGRRDNEQFF
j_gene: TRBJ1-1; d_gene: .; abundance: few; v_gene: TRBV7-9; CDR3nt: TGTGCCAGCAGCTTAGTGTTCGTGAACACTGAAGCTTTCTTT; CDR3aa: CASSLVFVNTEAFF
j_gene: TRBJ1-6; d_gene: .; abundance: .; v_gene: TRBV19; CDR3nt: TGTGCCAGTAGTCCCCCCCGGGACATCACCCATTCACCCCTCCACTTT; CDR3aa: CASSPPRDITHSPLHF
j_gene: TRBJ2-7; d_gene: .; abundance: .; v_gene: TRBV7-2; CDR3nt: TGTGCCAGCAGCTTAACCCGTTCGGCCGAGCAGTACTTC; CDR3aa: CASSLTRSAEQYF